These 16 T cell receptor beta chains share one sample of origin, sequenced in a study of radiation and T cells in renal cell carcinoma (dated by TCRdb to 2018 to 2021). This specimen's time point label, per the study, means: baseline pretreatment blood. The label giving this sample's treatment or condition can be read as: 15 Gy SBRT to primary tumor, nephrectomy 4 weeks later. The library relied on the immunoSEQ multiplex PCR assay. Sourced from immuneACCESS, this table was stored by TCRdb with only in-frame sequences that have V and J called. A share of the clones is absent; for the studies checked, an unresolved V gene accounts for under half, and the remainder has no known explanation. For this sample the table gives about 59,000 clones, of which just under 80% were detected only once. Under 7.5% of the sample is in the top ten clones. The sequences come from blood, collected from a patient whose treatment included radiotherapy and nephrectomy. All receptors come from a man in his sixties with renal cell carcinoma.

This chain links TRBV27 with TRBJ1-4; tentative D call: TRBD1 (6 bases). Germline V gene sequence: CDR1 MNHEY, CDR2 SMNVEV (reference sequence). The CDR3 is 14 residues long. V was cut by 5 bases and J by 11 bases, with 18 bases left in between. In nucleotides, the CDR3 is TGTGCCAGCAGTCCGGGGAGGGGGGCCGGTAAACTGTTTTTT. Amino acids: CASSPGRGAGKLFF.

The chain has TRBV7-9 and TRBJ1-2; 9 nucleotides agree with TRBD1. The CDR3 length is 11 residues. The germline CDR1 and CDR2 sequences are SEHNR and FQNEAQ (reference sequence). V shed 9 bases, J shed 8 bases, and the junction held 4 bases outside the gene matches. The CDR3 DNA reads TGTGCCAGTTACAGGGGGCAAGGCTACACCTTC. This sequence encodes CASYRGQGYTF.

The CDR3 loop reads CASTLLSSGDTQYF. CDR3 nucleotide sequence: TGCGCCAGCACCCTCTTATCTAGCGGAGATACGCAGTATTTT. The chain is built from TRBV5-1 and TRBJ2-3, with 7 bases lining up with TRBD2. V dropped 6 bases and J dropped 5; count of bases not matched to a gene: 9. Germline V gene data show CDR1 as SGHRS and CDR2 as YFSETQ. This CDR3 has 14 residues.

V gene TRBV7-2 combines with J gene TRBJ2-7, with D maybe TRBD2 (5 bases). Between the trimmed V and J ends, which lost 7 bases and 2 bases, there was a span of 18 bases. Looked up from germline, CDR1 is SGHTA and CDR2 is FQGNSA. The CDR3 is 15 residues long. In DNA, the CDR3 is TGTGCCAGCAACAAGGCGGGCGGCTTGACCTACGAGCAGTACTTC. Translated: CASNKAGGLTYEQYF. Full variable domain (remainder filled in from reference TRBV7-2 and TRBJ2-7): GAGVSQSPSNKVTEKGKDVELRCDPISGHTALYWYRQSLGQGLEFLIYFQGNSAPDKSGLPSDRFSAERTGGSVSTLTIQRTQQEDSAVYLCASNKAGGLTYEQYFGPGTRLTVT.

The chain is built from TRBV29-1 and TRBJ2-3; TRBD2 matches 9 bases. The CDR3 is 15 amino acids. J lost 4 bases, V lost 0 bases, and 5 bases had no gene match. Germline V CDR1 and CDR2: SQVTM, ANQGSEA. CDR3 in amino acids: CSVEDVGTSPDTQYF. As DNA, the CDR3 is TGCAGCGTTGAAGATGTGGGGACTAGCCCAGATACGCAGTATTTT.

This CDR3 reads CASNRDRAHEQYF. The CDR3 DNA reads TGTGCCAGCAACCGGGACAGGGCCCACGAGCAGTACTTC. The V call is TRBV2, the J call TRBJ2-7; 9 positions match TRBD1. Germline V CDR1 and CDR2: SNHLY, FYNNEI. The CDR3 has 13 amino acids. The V gene end was trimmed by 7 bases and the J gene end by 5 bases; junction bases not matched to a gene: 6.

The chain joins TRBV10-1 to TRBJ2-5, with TRBD1 matching over 11 bases. CDR3 length equals 14 residues. V lost 7 bases to trimming and J lost 5 bases; unmatched junction nucleotides: 6. Germline V gives CDR1 WNHNN, CDR2 SYGVQD (reference sequence). The CDR3 spells CASNPGQGEETQYF. DNA for the CDR3: TGCGCCAGCAATCCGGGACAGGGGGAGGAGACCCAGTACTTC.

This clone was seen only once. The chain's CDR3 is CASSLTDSADNEQFF. CDR3 DNA sequence: TGTGCCAGCAGCCTCACGGACAGTGCCGATAATGAGCAGTTCTTC. The chain recombines TRBV7-6 with TRBJ2-1; tentative D call: TRBD1 (6 bases). This CDR3 has 15 amino acids. The ends were cut back, 5 bases at V and 7 bases at J, with 18 bases in the middle. Germline CDR1 SGHVS, CDR2 FNYEAQ.

The V gene is TRBV29-1, the J gene TRBJ1-2; D possibly corresponds to TRBD1 (6 bases). This CDR3 contains 13 residues. The V end was cut by 6 bases, the J end by 4 bases, with 15 bases between. CDR1 and CDR2 from the germline V gene are SQVTM and ANQGSEA. The CDR3 region has the DNA TGCAGCGTCGCAAGGGGGGATGGCTATGGCTACACCTTC. Its translation: CSVARGDGYGYTF. Full variable domain (outside the CDR3, taken from reference TRBV29-1 and TRBJ1-2): SAVISQKPSRDICQRGTSLTIQCQVDSQVTMMFWYRQQPGQSLTLIATANQGSEATYESGFVIDKFPISRPNLTFSTLTVSNMSPEDSSIYLCSVARGDGYGYTFGSGTRLTVV.

The rearrangement joins TRBV19 to TRBJ2-1, with 16 positions matching TRBD2. The CDR3 totals 16 residues. With 5 bases clipped from V and 7 bases from J, the junction kept 5 bases outside the gene matches. Germline V gene data show CDR1 as LNHDA and CDR2 as SQIVND (reference sequence). CDR3 nucleotide sequence: TGTGCCAGTAGTGGGACTAGCGGGAGGGGGGTAAATGAGCAGTTCTTC. This gives the protein CASSGTSGRGVNEQFF.

This clone was seen only once. V is TRBV18 and J is TRBJ2-3, with 8 positions matching TRBD2. The CDR3 spans 16 residues. From germline, CDR1 is KGHSH and CDR2 LQKENI. V lost 1 base to trimming and J lost 4 bases; unmatched junction nucleotides: 7. The CDR3 DNA follows: TGTGCCAGCTCACCACTGACGGGAGGGCCCTCAGATACGCAGTATTTT. Amino acids: CASSPLTGGPSDTQYF.

V usage is TRBV7-9 and J usage is TRBJ1-1; 7 bases line up with TRBD1. Looked up from germline, CDR1 is SEHNR and CDR2 is FQNEAQ (reference sequence). The V and J ends lost 5 bases and 1 base, in that order; junction bases with no gene match: 10. The CDR3 contains 16 residues. This CDR3 reads CASSPGGGGQNTEAFF. Written as DNA, the CDR3 is TGTGCCAGCAGCCCAGGGGGTGGGGGCCAGAACACTGAAGCTTTCTTT.

This clone came up once. An end of the junction differs from the germline gene, which may be a read error. This rearrangement joins TRBV5-1 to TRBJ2-2; D not certain. This CDR3 contains 13 residues. Looked up from germline, CDR1 is SGHRS and CDR2 is YFSETQ. The CDR3: CASSSRLSEELFF. The CDR3 DNA reads TGCGCCAGTAGCTCCAGGCTTTCCGAGGAGCTGTTTTTT.

This clone appeared a few times. This chain's CDR3 is CASSELAGDQETQYF. CDR3 DNA: TGTGCCAGCAGTGAATTAGCGGGAGACCAAGAGACCCAGTACTTC. The V gene is TRBV6-1, the J gene TRBJ2-5; 9 bases are a match to TRBD2. This CDR3 is 15 amino acids long. The germline gives CDR1 MNHNS, CDR2 SASEGT. V dropped 2 bases and J dropped 0; count of bases not matched to a gene: 1.

The J gene is TRBJ1-4, the V gene TRBV10-1; the match to TRBD1 covers 7 bases. CDR3 length: 13 residues. Germline V CDR1 and CDR2: WNHNN, SYGVQD (reference sequence). Germline trimming cut 7 bases from V and 10 bases from J; bases unmatched to any gene: 9. CDR3 DNA sequence: TGCGCCAGCAACGACAGGGTAGGAGGAAAACTGTTTTTT. It is translated as CASNDRVGGKLFF.

This chain connects TRBV2 to TRBJ1-3; D unresolved. Germline V gives CDR1 SNHLY, CDR2 FYNNEI. CDR3 size: 16 residues. Trimming took 2 bases from V and 0 from J, leaving 11 bases between them. The DNA of the CDR3 is TGTGCCAGCAGTGAATCGGACCTTACCTCTGGAAACACCATATATTTT. Translating it yields CASSESDLTSGNTIYF. Looking up the rest from reference TRBV2 and TRBJ1-3 gives the full variable domain: EPEVTQTPSHQVTQMGQEVILRCVPISNHLYFYWYRQILGQKVEFLVSFYNNEISEKSEIFDDQFSVERPDGSNFTLKIRSTKLEDSAMYFCASSESDLTSGNTIYFGEGSWLTVV.